One and the same sample provided the 32 T cell receptor beta chains below, sequenced in a study of early T cells in non-severe SARS-CoV-2 infection. From the 5' RACE reads, TCRdb called clonotypes with MiXCR, one entry per CDR3 protein. The sample holds 65,000 to 70,000 distinct CDR3 sequences, approximately 10% seen once. The sample consisted of whole blood. The origin of the receptors is an adult who was a healthcare worker with PCR-confirmed SARS-CoV-2 infection or an uninfected control (not recorded which).

Only a few counts were recorded for this clonotype. The V call is TRBV3-1, the J call TRBJ2-1; D uncertain. V was shortened by 4 bases and J by 4 bases, with 14 bases between the two germline ends. Germline assignment: CDR1 LGHDT and CDR2 YNNKEL (reference sequence). The CDR3 totals 15 residues. The CDR3 DNA is TGTGCCAGCAGCCTTACACGAGAAATATACAATGAGCAGTTCTTC. Translation gives CASSLTREIYNEQFF.

This clonotype was counted only a few times. The J gene is TRBJ2-3, the V gene TRBV7-2; D ambiguous. This CDR3 has 12 residues. The germline CDR1 and CDR2 sequences are SGHTA and FQGNSA. V lost 5 bases and J 2 bases, leaving 5 bases between the germline ends. Here the CDR3 reads CASSAYTDTQYF. CDR3 nucleotides: TGTGCCAGCAGCGCCTACACAGATACGCAGTATTTT.

The chain uses TRBV11-3 and TRBJ2-1; 7 nucleotides agree with TRBD2. Germline V CDR1 and CDR2: SGHNT, YENEEA. CDR3 length: 13 amino acids. Unmatched junction bases numbered 4, after V lost 3 bases and J lost 8 bases. The CDR3 DNA follows: TGTGCCAGCAGCTTTAGCGCGGGAGATGAGCAGTTCTTC. As protein: CASSFSAGDEQFF.

This clonotype showed up many times. V usage is TRBV7-8 and J usage is TRBJ2-7; 9 bases match TRBD1. Trimming removed 6 bases from V and 2 bases from J; junction bases left unmatched: 8. The germline V gene encodes CDR1 SGHVS and CDR2 FQNEAQ. The CDR3 totals 15 residues. CDR3 region: CASRGDRVGPYEQYF. The CDR3 DNA is TGTGCCAGCAGGGGGGACAGGGTTGGGCCCTACGAGCAGTACTTC.

The chain links TRBV20-1 to TRBJ2-1; D possibly corresponds to TRBD2 (6 bases). The CDR3 runs to 13 residues. V dropped 7 bases and J dropped 4 bases, with 14 bases sitting between them. CDR1 DFQATT and CDR2 SNEGSKA come from the germline V gene (reference sequence). CDR3 nucleotides: TGCAGTGTCGAGGGCGGGACTTACAATGAGCAGTTCTTC. Its translation: CSVEGGTYNEQFF.

The V call is TRBV18, the J call TRBJ2-1, with TRBD2 matching over 7 bases. The CDR3 length is 15 residues. Germline CDR1 and CDR2: KGHSH and LQKENI. The V segment lost 6 bases and the J segment 9 bases; nucleotides outside the gene matches: 14. CDR3 region: CASSQITGGLGEQFF. For the CDR3, the DNA is TGTGCCAGCTCCCAAATCACGGGAGGACTGGGTGAGCAGTTCTTC. Looking up the rest from reference TRBV18 and TRBJ2-1 gives the full variable domain: NAGVMQNPRHLVRRRGQEARLRCSPMKGHSHVYWYRQLPEEGLKFMVYLQKENIIDESGMPKERFSAEFPKEGPSILRIQQVVRGDSAAYFCASSQITGGLGEQFFGPGTRLTVL.

This clonotype was seen only a few times. This chain joins TRBV18 and TRBJ2-3; D perhaps matches TRBD1 (6 bases). CDR1 and CDR2 (germline): KGHSH, LQKENI. The V end lost 5 bases, the J end lost 6 bases, and 18 bases lay between the germline ends. This CDR3 is 15 amino acids long. Here the CDR3 DNA reads TGTGCCAGCTCAACCCGGGACAAGTCGTTCGATACGCAGTATTTT. This translates into CASSTRDKSFDTQYF.

This clonotype was recorded a few times. V and J are TRBV6-1 and TRBJ1-6, with D maybe TRBD1 (5 bases). The germline V and J ends were trimmed by 0 bases and 2 bases, with 5 bases remaining between them. The CDR3 runs 15 residues. Germline CDR1 MNHNS, CDR2 SASEGT. The CDR3 here is CASSEADTYNSPLHF. In nucleotides, the CDR3 is TGTGCCAGCAGTGAAGCGGACACCTATAATTCACCCCTCCACTTT.

This clonotype was seen repeatedly, ten times or more. The rearrangement uses TRBV12-3 or TRBV12-4 and TRBJ2-5; possible D gene TRBD2, 6 bases. This CDR3 has 13 amino acids. V lost 3 bases, J lost 5 bases, and 10 bases lay in between. The CDR3 bases are TGTGCCAGCAGTTTGGAGGGTCGGGAGACCCAGTACTTC. Translation gives CASSLEGRETQYF.

The chain carries TRBV5-1 and TRBJ2-7; D ambiguous. The CDR3 spans 11 residues. V lost 4 bases and J lost 2, with 4 bases in between. From germline, CDR1 is SGHRS and CDR2 YFSETQ. The CDR3 loop is CASSDAYEQYF. As DNA, the CDR3 is TGCGCCAGCAGCGATGCCTACGAGCAGTACTTC.

This clonotype was seen at least ten times. The rearrangement uses TRBV18 and TRBJ2-3, with D hard to call. Germline V gene sequence: CDR1 KGHSH, CDR2 LQKENI. V lost 3 bases and J 6 bases, leaving 4 bases between the germline ends. The CDR3 length is 11 residues. CDR3 nucleotide sequence: TGTGCCAGCTCACCGGAGGATACGCAGTATTTT. It yields the protein CASSPEDTQYF.

The chain links TRBV24-1 to TRBJ2-7; TRBD2 matches 11 bases. The junction had 6 bases not matched to a gene; V was cut back by 4 bases and J by 5 bases. Germline assignment: CDR1 KGHDR and CDR2 SFDVKD. This CDR3 has 15 amino acids. CDR3: CATSDSGLAVDEQYF. In nucleotides, the CDR3 is TGTGCCACCAGTGACTCGGGACTAGCGGTCGACGAGCAGTACTTC.

This clonotype has a handful of counts. The chain couples TRBV5-4 to TRBJ2-4; TRBD1 aligns across 7 bases. J was trimmed by 0 bases and V by 5 bases; bases with no gene match: 5. Germline CDR1 reads SGHNT; CDR2 reads YYREEE (reference sequence). The CDR3 is 15 residues long. This CDR3 reads CASRPTGPAKNIQYF. In DNA, the CDR3 is TGTGCCAGCAGACCGACAGGGCCAGCCAAAAACATTCAGTACTTC.

This clonotype was counted many times. The chain carries TRBV4-3 and TRBJ2-1; D not certain. This CDR3 spans 15 amino acids. V lost 0 bases and J lost 7, with 13 bases in between. CDR1 is LGHNA and CDR2 is YSLEER in the germline V gene. The DNA of the CDR3 is TGCGCCAGCAGCCAAGATCTGGCTACGACGAATGAGCAGTTCTTC. Translation gives CASSQDLATTNEQFF.

V gene TRBV14 combines with J gene TRBJ2-1; D might be TRBD1 or TRBD2, each matching 5 bases. V dropped 2 bases and J dropped 8 bases, with 13 bases sitting between them. There are 14 residues in the CDR3. Germline V gives CDR1 SGHDN, CDR2 FVKESK. CDR3 protein: CASSQWGRRDEQFF. The CDR3 nucleotides are TGTGCCAGCAGCCAATGGGGCCGGCGGGATGAGCAGTTCTTC.

In its sample, this clonotype was seen many times. J is TRBJ2-1 and V is TRBV5-1; unclear D gene. Germline V gives CDR1 SGHRS, CDR2 YFSETQ. This CDR3 contains 15 residues. The V end lost 0 bases, the J end lost 2 bases, and 9 bases lay between the germline ends. CDR3 sequence reads: CASSLELNPYNEQFF. CDR3 DNA: TGCGCCAGCAGCTTGGAACTCAACCCCTACAATGAGCAGTTCTTC.

This clonotype was detected only a few times. This rearrangement joins TRBV19 to TRBJ2-2, with 7 nucleotides matching TRBD1. Germline V gives CDR1 LNHDA, CDR2 SQIVND (reference sequence). This CDR3 contains 14 residues. V was clipped by 7 bases and J by 5 bases; unmatched bases: 7. This chain's CDR3 is CASTKGARTGELFF. CDR3 in DNA: TGTGCCAGTACGAAGGGGGCCCGGACCGGGGAGCTGTTTTTT.

This clonotype was found a few times. This chain joins TRBV11-3 and TRBJ1-1; perhaps TRBD1 as D (6 bases). The CDR3 contains 14 residues. The germline V and J ends were trimmed by 4 bases and 3 bases, with 12 bases remaining between them. Germline lookup yields CDR1 SGHNT and CDR2 YENEEA. As DNA, the CDR3 is TGTGCCAGCAGCTCCTCGGGGGCAGACACTGAAGCTTTCTTT. Translation: CASSSSGADTEAFF.

This rearrangement joins TRBV6-2 or TRBV6-3 to TRBJ2-2; 10 bases line up with TRBD1. CDR3 length: 15 residues. V lost 10 bases to trimming and J lost 5 bases; unmatched junction nucleotides: 10. CDR1 and CDR2 from the germline V gene are MNHEY and SVGEGT. CDR3 DNA sequence: TGTGCCATCCGAAGACAGGGGGCCGATACCGGGGAGCTGTTTTTT. Residues: CAIRRQGADTGELFF.

V usage is TRBV6-1 and J usage is TRBJ2-3; no reliable D call. The CDR3 has 13 residues. Trimming shortened V by 4 bases and J by 6 bases, and 11 bases separated the two germline ends. Per germline, CDR1 MNHNS and CDR2 SASEGT. In DNA, the CDR3 is TGTGCCAGCAGTGCAAATCGATGGGATACGCAGTATTTT. It is translated as CASSANRWDTQYF.

The rearrangement uses TRBV20-1 and TRBJ2-7; D remains unclear. V lost 0 bases and J 2 bases, leaving 5 bases between the germline ends. Germline CDR1 reads DFQATT; CDR2 reads SNEGSKA (reference sequence). The CDR3 is 12 amino acids. The CDR3 is CSAREATYEQYF. Here the CDR3 DNA reads TGCAGTGCTAGAGAGGCGACCTACGAGCAGTACTTC.

This clonotype was found a few times. J is TRBJ1-3 and V is TRBV3-1, with D hard to call. The CDR3 loop spans 15 amino acids. The V gene lost 1 base and the J gene lost 3 bases, with 10 bases spanning the gap. CDR1 LGHDT and CDR2 YNNKEL come from the germline V gene (reference sequence). The CDR3 DNA reads TGTGCCAGCAGCCAAGTTGATATATTTGGAAACACCATATATTTT. Translated: CASSQVDIFGNTIYF.

The CDR3 sequence is CASSPQHSPLHF. CDR3 DNA sequence: TGTGCCAGCAGCCCCCAACATTCACCCCTCCACTTT. V gene TRBV7-2 combines with J gene TRBJ1-6, with D uncertain. Germline V gives CDR1 SGHTA, CDR2 FQGNSA. V was shortened by 5 bases and J by 8 bases, with 7 bases between the two germline ends. The CDR3 covers 12 residues.

The chain recombines TRBV7-2 with TRBJ1-1, with D unclear. The CDR3 sequence is 15 residues long. From germline, CDR1 is SGHTA and CDR2 FQGNSA. The V gene lost 4 bases and the J gene lost 0 bases, with 12 bases spanning the gap. CDR3 sequence: CASSSRDYMNTEAFF. CDR3 bases: TGTGCCAGCAGCTCCCGGGATTACATGAACACTGAAGCTTTCTTT.

The rearrangement links TRBV3-1 to TRBJ2-3, with 8 positions matching TRBD2. The junction had 15 bases not matched to a gene; V was cut back by 8 bases and J by 5 bases. This CDR3 is built from 16 residues. Germline loops: CDR1 LGHDT, CDR2 YNNKEL (reference sequence). DNA of the CDR3: TGTGCCAGCTCCAGAACCGGGACTAGAGAGAGAGATACGCAGTATTTT. Protein product: CASSRTGTRERDTQYF.

This clonotype was counted only a few times. V gene TRBV2 combines with J gene TRBJ2-5; D gene ambiguous. Trimming took 6 bases from V and 2 from J, leaving 13 bases between them. Germline CDR1 and CDR2: SNHLY and FYNNEI. The CDR3 runs 14 residues. The CDR3 loop is CASSNSFAQETQYF. For the CDR3, the DNA is TGTGCCAGCAGCAACAGCTTTGCACAAGAGACCCAGTACTTC.

The chain carries TRBV7-3 and TRBJ2-1; no clear D. This CDR3 region has 15 residues. The V end lost 2 bases, the J end lost 4 bases, and 12 bases lay between the germline ends. Germline V gene sequence: CDR1 SGHTA, CDR2 FQGTGA. The CDR3 coding sequence is TGTGCCAGCAGCTTATACTCGAATTCTTACAATGAGCAGTTCTTC. Protein product: CASSLYSNSYNEQFF.

This clonotype was seen more than once but under ten times. V gene TRBV6-6 combines with J gene TRBJ2-1; D unclear. The CDR3 is 15 amino acids. V lost 4 bases to trimming and J lost 0 bases, with 10 bases between them. Germline values: CDR1 MNHNY, CDR2 SVGAGI (reference sequence). The CDR3 nucleotides read TGTGCCAGCAGTTCGACTGCCGCCTCCTACAATGAGCAGTTCTTC. This encodes CASSSTAASYNEQFF.

This clonotype was recorded many times. The chain has TRBV29-1 and TRBJ2-7, with D perhaps matching TRBD1 (6 bases). Germline V gene lookup returns CDR1 SQVTM and CDR2 ANQGSEA. V was clipped by 7 bases and J by 7 bases, with 23 bases between them. The CDR3 loop spans 14 amino acids. Written as DNA, the CDR3 is TGCAGCGCCAGGAACACAGGGTCTTCTCGAGAGCAGTACTTC. Its translation is CSARNTGSSREQYF.

This clonotype has only a few counts. The chain's CDR3 is CASSRGQGNTGELFF. DNA for the CDR3: TGTGCCAGCAGTCGAGGACAGGGTAACACCGGGGAGCTGTTTTTT. V usage is TRBV6-5 and J usage is TRBJ2-2; 8 bases are shared with TRBD1. The germline V gene has CDR1 MNHEY and CDR2 SVGAGI. The V segment lost 5 bases and the J segment 2 bases; nucleotides outside the gene matches: 4. This CDR3 has 15 amino acids.

This clonotype occurred a few times. The J gene is TRBJ2-3, the V gene TRBV28, with 7 bases lining up with TRBD1. From germline, CDR1 is MDHEN and CDR2 SYDVKM. The junction had 4 bases not matched to a gene; V was cut back by 5 bases and J by 2 bases. The CDR3 covers 14 residues. The CDR3 loop reads CASSRDRYTDTQYF. The CDR3 DNA follows: TGTGCCAGCAGTCGGGACAGATACACAGATACGCAGTATTTT.

This clonotype has at least ten counts. The CDR3 DNA sequence: TGTGCCAGCAGCTTTGCCGGGGCCAACGTCCTGACTTTC. Translating gives CASSFAGANVLTF. The V call is TRBV11-2, the J call TRBJ2-6, with D unresolved. The germline V and J ends were trimmed by 3 bases and 4 bases, with 4 bases remaining between them. The germline CDR1 and CDR2 sequences are SGHAT and FQNNGV. The length of the CDR3 is 13 residues. The whole variable domain, filled in from reference TRBV11-2 and TRBJ2-6, reads EAGVAQSPRYKIIEKRQSVAFWCNPISGHATLYWYQQILGQGPKLLIQFQNNGVVDDSQLPKDRFSAERLKGVDSTLKIQPAKLEDSAVYLCASSFAGANVLTFGAGSRLTVL.